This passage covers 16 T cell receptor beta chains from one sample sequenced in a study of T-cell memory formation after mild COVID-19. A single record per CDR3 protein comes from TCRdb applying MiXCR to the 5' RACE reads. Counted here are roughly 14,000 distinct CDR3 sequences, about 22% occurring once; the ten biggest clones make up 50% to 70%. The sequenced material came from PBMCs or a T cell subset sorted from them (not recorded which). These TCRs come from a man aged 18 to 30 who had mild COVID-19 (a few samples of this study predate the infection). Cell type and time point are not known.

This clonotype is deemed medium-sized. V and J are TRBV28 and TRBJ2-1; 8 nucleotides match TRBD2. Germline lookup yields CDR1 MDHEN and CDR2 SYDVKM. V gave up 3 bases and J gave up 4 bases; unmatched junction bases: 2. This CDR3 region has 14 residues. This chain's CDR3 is CASSFGGVYNEQFF. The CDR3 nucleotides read TGTGCCAGCAGTTTCGGGGGGGTGTACAATGAGCAGTTCTTC.

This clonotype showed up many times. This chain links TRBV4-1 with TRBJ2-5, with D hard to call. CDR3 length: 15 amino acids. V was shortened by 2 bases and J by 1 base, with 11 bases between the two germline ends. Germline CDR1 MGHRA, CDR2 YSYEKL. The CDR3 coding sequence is TGCGCCAGCAGCCAATTCACCAGCAGCCAAGAGACCCAGTACTTC. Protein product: CASSQFTSSQETQYF.

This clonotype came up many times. CDR3 region: CASRPIDSYTEAFF. For the CDR3, the DNA is TGTGCCAGCAGACCTATCGACAGCTACACTGAAGCTTTCTTT. The chain has TRBV28 and TRBJ1-1; D is perhaps TRBD1 (5 bases). The CDR3 totals 14 residues. V shed 6 bases and J shed 3 bases, with 14 bases lying between them. CDR1 and CDR2 (germline): MDHEN, SYDVKM.

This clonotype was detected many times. The CDR3 sequence: CASSLWTGRLTYNEQFF. In nucleotides, the CDR3 is TGCGCCAGCAGCCTATGGACAGGGAGGCTGACCTACAATGAGCAGTTCTTC. V gene TRBV4-1 combines with J gene TRBJ2-1, with 8 bases lining up with TRBD1. The V gene's germline CDR1 is MGHRA and CDR2 YSYEKL. The CDR3 is made up of 17 amino acids. After removal of 4 bases from V and 2 bases from J, the junction contained 10 bases not matched to a gene.

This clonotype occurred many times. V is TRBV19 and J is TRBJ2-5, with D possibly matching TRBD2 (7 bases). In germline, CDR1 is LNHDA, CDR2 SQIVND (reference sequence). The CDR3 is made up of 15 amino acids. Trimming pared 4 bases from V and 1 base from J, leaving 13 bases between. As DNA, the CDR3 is TGTGCCAGTAGTAGGGGCCGGGGGGCCCAAGAGACCCAGTACTTC. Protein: CASSRGRGAQETQYF.

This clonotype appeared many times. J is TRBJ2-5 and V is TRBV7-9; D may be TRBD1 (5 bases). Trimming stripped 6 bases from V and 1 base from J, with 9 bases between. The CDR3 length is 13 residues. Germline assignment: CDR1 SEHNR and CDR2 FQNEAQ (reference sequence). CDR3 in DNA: TGTGCCAGCAGATGGACACCCCAAGAGACCCAGTACTTC. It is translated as CASRWTPQETQYF.

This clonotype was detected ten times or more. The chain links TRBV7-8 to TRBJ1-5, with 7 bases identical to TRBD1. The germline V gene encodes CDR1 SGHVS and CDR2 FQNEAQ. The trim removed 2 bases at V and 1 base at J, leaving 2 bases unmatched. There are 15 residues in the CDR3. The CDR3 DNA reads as TGTGCCAGCAGCTTATACAGGGGAAGCAATCAGCCCCAGCATTTT. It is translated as CASSLYRGSNQPQHF.

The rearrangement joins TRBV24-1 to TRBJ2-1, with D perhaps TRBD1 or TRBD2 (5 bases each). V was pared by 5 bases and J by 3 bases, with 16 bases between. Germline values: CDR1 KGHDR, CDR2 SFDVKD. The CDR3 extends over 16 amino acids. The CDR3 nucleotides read TGTGCCACCAGTGGACCGGGACGGCGCTTCTACAATGAGCAGTTCTTC. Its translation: CATSGPGRRFYNEQFF.

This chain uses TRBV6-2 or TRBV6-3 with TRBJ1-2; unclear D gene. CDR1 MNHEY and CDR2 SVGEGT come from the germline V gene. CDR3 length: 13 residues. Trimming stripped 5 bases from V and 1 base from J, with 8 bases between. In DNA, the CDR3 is TGTGCCAGCAGTCCCAACCTTAACTATGGCTACACCTTC. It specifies CASSPNLNYGYTF.

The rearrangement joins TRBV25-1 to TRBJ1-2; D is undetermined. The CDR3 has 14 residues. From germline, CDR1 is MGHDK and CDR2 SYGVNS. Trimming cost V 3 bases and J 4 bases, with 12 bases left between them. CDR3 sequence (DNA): TGTGCCAGCAGTGACCTATCAGAGTCCTATGGCTACACCTTC. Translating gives CASSDLSESYGYTF.

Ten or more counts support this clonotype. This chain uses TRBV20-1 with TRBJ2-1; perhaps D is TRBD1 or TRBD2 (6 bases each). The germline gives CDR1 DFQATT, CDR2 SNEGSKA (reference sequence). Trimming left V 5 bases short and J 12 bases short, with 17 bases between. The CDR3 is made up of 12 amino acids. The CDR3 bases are TGCAGTGCTGGCCGTCCCGGGGGCACGCAGTTCTTC. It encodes CSAGRPGGTQFF.

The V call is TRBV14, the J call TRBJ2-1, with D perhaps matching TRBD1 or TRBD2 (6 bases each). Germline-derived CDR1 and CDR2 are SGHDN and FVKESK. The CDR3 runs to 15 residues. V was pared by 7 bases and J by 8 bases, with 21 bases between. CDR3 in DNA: TGTGCCAGCAAACGGGGGTTCTCTCCAGGGGATGAGCAGTTCTTC. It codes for CASKRGFSPGDEQFF.

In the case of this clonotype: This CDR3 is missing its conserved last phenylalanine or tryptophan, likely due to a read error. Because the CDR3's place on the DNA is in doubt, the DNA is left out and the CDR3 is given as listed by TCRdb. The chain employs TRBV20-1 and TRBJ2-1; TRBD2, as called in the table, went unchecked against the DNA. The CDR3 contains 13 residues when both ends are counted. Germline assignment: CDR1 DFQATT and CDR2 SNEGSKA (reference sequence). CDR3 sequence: CSASLPHLAGGLL.

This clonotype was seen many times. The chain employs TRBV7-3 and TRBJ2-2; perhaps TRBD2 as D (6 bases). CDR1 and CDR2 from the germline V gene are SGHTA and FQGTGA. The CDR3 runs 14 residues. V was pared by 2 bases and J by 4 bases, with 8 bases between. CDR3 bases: TGTGCCAGCAGCTTAGGAGGGAGCACCGGGGAGCTGTTTTTT. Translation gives CASSLGGSTGELFF.

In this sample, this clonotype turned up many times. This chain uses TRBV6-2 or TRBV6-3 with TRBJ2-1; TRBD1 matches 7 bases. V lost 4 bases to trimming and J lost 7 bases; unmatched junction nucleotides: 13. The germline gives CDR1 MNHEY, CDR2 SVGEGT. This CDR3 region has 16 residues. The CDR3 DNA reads TGTGCCAGCAGTTGGGCCCACCGGACAGGAAAGAATGAGCAGTTCTTC. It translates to CASSWAHRTGKNEQFF.

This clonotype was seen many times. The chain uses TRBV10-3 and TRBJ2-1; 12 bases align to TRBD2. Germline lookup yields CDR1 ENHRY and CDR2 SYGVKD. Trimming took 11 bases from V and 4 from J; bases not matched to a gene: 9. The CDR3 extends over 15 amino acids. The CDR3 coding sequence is TGTGCCGCCAGGCCCCTAGCGGGGGGGTACAATGAGCAGTTCTTC. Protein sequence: CAARPLAGGYNEQFF.